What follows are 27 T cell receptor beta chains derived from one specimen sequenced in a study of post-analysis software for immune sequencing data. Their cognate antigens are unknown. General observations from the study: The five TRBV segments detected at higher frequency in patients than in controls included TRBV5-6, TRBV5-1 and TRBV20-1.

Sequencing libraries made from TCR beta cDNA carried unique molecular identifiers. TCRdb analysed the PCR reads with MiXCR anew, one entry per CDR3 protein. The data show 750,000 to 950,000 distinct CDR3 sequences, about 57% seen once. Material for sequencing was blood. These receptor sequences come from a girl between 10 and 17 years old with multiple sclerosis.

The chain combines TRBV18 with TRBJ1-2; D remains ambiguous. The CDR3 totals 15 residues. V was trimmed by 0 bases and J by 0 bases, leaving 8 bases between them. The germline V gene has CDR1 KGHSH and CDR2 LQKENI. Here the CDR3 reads CASSPPPGANYGYTF. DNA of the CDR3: TGTGCCAGCTCACCACCTCCCGGGGCTAACTATGGCTACACCTTC. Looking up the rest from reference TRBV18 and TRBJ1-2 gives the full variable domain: NAGVMQNPRHLVRRRGQEARLRCSPMKGHSHVYWYRQLPEEGLKFMVYLQKENIIDESGMPKERFSAEFPKEGPSILRIQQVVRGDSAAYFCASSPPPGANYGYTFGSGTRLTVV.

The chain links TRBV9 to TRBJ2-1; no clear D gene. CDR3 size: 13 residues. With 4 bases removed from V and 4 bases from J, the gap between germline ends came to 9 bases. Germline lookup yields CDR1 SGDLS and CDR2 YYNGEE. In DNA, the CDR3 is TGTGCCAGCAGCCGAGACGCATACAATGAGCAGTTCTTC. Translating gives CASSRDAYNEQFF.

CDR3 nucleotide sequence: TGCGCCAGCGGGCTTGGAGCGGGGACAGGGAAGGGCGAGCAGTACTTC. It yields the protein CASGLGAGTGKGEQYF. The rearrangement joins TRBV5-1 to TRBJ2-4; TRBD1 agrees at 9 bases. Near its end, the DNA agrees better with TRBJ2-7, so the J call may be wrong. Germline V gives CDR1 SGHRS, CDR2 YFSETQ. CDR3 length: 16 residues.

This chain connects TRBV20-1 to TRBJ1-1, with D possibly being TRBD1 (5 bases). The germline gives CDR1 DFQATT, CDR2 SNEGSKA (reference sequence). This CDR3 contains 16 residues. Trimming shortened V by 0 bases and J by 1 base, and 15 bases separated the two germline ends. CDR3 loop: CSARDLLDSRNTEAFF. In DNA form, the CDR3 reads TGCAGTGCTAGAGATCTGCTTGACAGCCGGAACACTGAAGCTTTCTTT.

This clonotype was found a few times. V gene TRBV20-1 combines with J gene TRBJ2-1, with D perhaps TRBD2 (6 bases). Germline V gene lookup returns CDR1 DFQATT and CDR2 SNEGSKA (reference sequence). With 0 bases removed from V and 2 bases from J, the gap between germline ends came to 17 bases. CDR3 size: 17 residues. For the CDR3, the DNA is TGCAGTGCTAGAGATAGTGGCGGGACCCACGCCTACAATGAGCAGTTCTTC. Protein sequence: CSARDSGGTHAYNEQFF.

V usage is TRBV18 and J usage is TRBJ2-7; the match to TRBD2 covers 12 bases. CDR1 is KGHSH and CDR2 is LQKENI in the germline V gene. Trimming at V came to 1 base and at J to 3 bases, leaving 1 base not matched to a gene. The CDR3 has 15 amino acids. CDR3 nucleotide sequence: TGTGCCAGCTCACCACAGACTAGCGGGGGCTACGAGCAGTACTTC. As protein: CASSPQTSGGYEQYF.

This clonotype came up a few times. CDR3 sequence reads: CASSEGQRIYGYTF. The DNA for the CDR3 is TGTGCCAGCAGCGAGGGACAGCGGATCTATGGCTACACCTTC. The rearrangement uses TRBV9 and TRBJ1-2, with 7 bases lining up with TRBD1. From germline, CDR1 is SGDLS and CDR2 YYNGEE. Trimming cost V 3 bases and J 4 bases; bases outside gene matches: 6. CDR3 length: 14 residues.

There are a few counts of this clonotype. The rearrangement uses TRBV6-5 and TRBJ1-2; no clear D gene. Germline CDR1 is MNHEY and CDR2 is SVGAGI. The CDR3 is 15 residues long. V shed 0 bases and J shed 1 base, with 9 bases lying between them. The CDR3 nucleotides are TGTGCCAGCAGTTACTCGCTCGCCAGTAACTATGGCTACACCTTC. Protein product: CASSYSLASNYGYTF.

CDR3: CATSRRLQDTQYF. CDR3 bases: TGTGCCACCAGCAGACGACTCCAAGATACGCAGTATTTT. The chain has TRBV15 and TRBJ2-3; D not resolved. Trimming shortened V by 2 bases and J by 5 bases, and 8 bases separated the two germline ends. In germline, CDR1 is LNHNV, CDR2 YYDKDF (reference sequence). The CDR3 runs to 13 residues.

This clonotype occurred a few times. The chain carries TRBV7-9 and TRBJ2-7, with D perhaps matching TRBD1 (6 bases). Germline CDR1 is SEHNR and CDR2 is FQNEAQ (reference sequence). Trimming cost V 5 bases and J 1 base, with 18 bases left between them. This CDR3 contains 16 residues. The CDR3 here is CASSRRLQGGSYEQYF. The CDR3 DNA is TGTGCCAGCAGCCGGAGGCTACAGGGTGGGTCCTACGAGCAGTACTTC. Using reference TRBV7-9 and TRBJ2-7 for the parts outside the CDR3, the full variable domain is DTGVSQNPRHKITKRGQNVTFRCDPISEHNRLYWYRQTLGQGPEFLTYFQNEAQLEKSRLLSDRFSAERPKGSFSTLEIQRTEQGDSAMYLCASSRRLQGGSYEQYFGPGTRLTVT.

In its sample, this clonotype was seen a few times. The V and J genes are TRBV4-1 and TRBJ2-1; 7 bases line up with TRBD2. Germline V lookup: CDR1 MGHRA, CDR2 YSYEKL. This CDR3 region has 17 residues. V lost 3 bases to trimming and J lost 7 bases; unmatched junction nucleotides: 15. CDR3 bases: TGCGCCAGCAGCCAGGACCTCATAGGGGCTAGCGGTAATGAGCAGTTCTTC. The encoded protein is CASSQDLIGASGNEQFF.

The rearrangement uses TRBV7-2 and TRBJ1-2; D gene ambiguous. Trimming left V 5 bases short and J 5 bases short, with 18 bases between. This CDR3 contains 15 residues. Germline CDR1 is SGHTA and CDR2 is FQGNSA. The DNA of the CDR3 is TGTGCCAGCAGCCCACCAGGCAGGCCTGGGTATGGCTACACCTTC. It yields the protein CASSPPGRPGYGYTF.

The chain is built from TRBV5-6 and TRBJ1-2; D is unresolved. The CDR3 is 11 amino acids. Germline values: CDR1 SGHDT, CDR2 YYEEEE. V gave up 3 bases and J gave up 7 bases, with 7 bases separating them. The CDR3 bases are TGTGCCAGCAGCTGGGTGGTTGGCTACACCTTC. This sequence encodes CASSWVVGYTF.

The CDR3 nucleotides are TGTGCCAGCAGCTTGGGTGTTGCGCAGCCCCAGCATTTT. It codes for CASSLGVAQPQHF. This chain joins TRBV7-3 and TRBJ1-5; D is ambiguous. Germline V gene data show CDR1 as SGHTA and CDR2 as FQGTGA. The CDR3 has 13 amino acids. V was pared by 3 bases and J by 7 bases, with 10 bases between.

DNA for the CDR3: TGTGCCAGCAGCATTAATCAGGGTCAGGTTGGGACTGAAGCTTTCTTT. Amino acid sequence: CASSINQGQVGTEAFF. The chain couples TRBV21-1 to TRBJ1-1; whether TRBD1, the table's D call, matches the DNA was not checked. TRBV21-1 is shown as a pseudogene. This CDR3 comprises 16 residues.

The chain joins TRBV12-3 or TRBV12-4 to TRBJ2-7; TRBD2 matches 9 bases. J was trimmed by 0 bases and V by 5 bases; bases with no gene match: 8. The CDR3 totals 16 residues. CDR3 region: CASSRNWREGSYEQYF. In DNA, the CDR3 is TGTGCCAGCAGTCGAAACTGGCGGGAGGGCTCCTACGAGCAGTACTTC.

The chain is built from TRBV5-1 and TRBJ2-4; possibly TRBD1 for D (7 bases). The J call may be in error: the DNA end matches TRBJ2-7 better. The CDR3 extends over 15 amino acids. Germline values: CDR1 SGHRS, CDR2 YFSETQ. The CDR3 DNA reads TGCGCCAGCAAAGGGGGCCTGGGACGGAGGGACGAGCAGTACTTC. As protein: CASKGGLGRRDEQYF.

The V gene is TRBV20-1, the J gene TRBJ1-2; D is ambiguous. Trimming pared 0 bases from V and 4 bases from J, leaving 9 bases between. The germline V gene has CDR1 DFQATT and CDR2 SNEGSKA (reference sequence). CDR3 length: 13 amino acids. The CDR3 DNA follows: TGCAGTGCTAGAGAAGGCAGTAGCTATGGCTACACCTTC. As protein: CSAREGSSYGYTF.

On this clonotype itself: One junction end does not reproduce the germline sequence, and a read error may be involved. CDR3 nucleotides: TGCGTCAGCAGCCCAGGGGGGGCGCTTAATGAAAAACTGTTTTTT. Translation gives CVSSPGGALNEKLFF. The chain links TRBV5-1 to TRBJ1-4; 7 bases agree with TRBD1. The CDR3 contains 15 residues. Germline assignment: CDR1 SGHRS and CDR2 YFSETQ.

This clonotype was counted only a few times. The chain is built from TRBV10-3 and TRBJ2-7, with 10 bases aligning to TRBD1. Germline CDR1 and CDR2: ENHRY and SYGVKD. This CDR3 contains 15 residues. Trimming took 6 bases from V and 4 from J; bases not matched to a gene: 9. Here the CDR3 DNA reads TGTGCCATCAGCCGGGAACCGGGACAGGGGTACGAGCAGTACTTC. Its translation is CAISREPGQGYEQYF.

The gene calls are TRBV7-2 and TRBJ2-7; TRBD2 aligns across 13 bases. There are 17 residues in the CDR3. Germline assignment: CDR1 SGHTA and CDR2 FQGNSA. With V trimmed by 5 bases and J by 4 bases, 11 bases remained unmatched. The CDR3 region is CASSPPGTSGIKYEQYF. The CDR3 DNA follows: TGTGCCAGCAGCCCCCCCGGGACTAGCGGGATAAAGTACGAGCAGTACTTC.

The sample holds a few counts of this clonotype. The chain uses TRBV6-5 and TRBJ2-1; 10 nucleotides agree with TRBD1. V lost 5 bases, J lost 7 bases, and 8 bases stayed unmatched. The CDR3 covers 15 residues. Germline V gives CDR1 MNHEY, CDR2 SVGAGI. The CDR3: CASSLRDRGGNEQFF. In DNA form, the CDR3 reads TGTGCCAGCAGTCTCCGGGACAGGGGAGGTAATGAGCAGTTCTTC.

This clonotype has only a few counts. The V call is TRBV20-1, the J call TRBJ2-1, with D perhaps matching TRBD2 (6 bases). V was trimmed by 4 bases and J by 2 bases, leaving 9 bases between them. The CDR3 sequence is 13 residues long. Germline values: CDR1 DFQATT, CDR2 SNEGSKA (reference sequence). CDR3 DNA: TGCAGTGCTAACGGGGAGGCCTACAATGAGCAGTTCTTC. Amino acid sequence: CSANGEAYNEQFF.

The CDR3 here is CAIGGQGKTEAFF. DNA of the CDR3: TGTGCCATCGGGGGACAGGGGAAAACTGAAGCTTTCTTT. The chain links TRBV10-3 to TRBJ1-1; 10 bases match TRBD1. CDR3 size: 13 residues. After removal of 8 bases from V and 5 bases from J, the junction contained 5 bases not matched to a gene. CDR1 ENHRY and CDR2 SYGVKD come from the germline V gene.

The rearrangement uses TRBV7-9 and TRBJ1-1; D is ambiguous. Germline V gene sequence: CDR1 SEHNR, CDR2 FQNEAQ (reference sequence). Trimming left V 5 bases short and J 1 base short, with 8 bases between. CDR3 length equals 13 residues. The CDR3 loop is CASSRPGNTEAFF. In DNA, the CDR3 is TGTGCCAGCAGCCGTCCAGGGAACACTGAAGCTTTCTTT.

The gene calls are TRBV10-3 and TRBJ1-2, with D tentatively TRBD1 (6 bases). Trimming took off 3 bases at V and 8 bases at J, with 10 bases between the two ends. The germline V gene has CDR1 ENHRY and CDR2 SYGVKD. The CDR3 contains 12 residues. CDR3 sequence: CAISDTGYGYTF. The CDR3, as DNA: TGTGCCATCAGTGACACAGGGTACGGCTACACCTTC.

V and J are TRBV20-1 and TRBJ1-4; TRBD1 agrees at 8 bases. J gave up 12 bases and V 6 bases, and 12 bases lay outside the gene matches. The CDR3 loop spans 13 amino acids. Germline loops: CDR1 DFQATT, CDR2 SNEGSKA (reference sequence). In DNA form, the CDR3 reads TGCAGTGCCGTACGGACAGGGCGCGAAGAACTGTTTTTT. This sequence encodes CSAVRTGREELFF.